These 27 T cell receptor beta chains were all obtained from the same sample, sequenced in a study of shared clonotypes between healthy human individuals. Assay used: immunoSEQ multiplex PCR; TCRdb lists only in-frame clones, some missing. The sample holds around 2,000,000 clones; about 92% are singletons and the top ten take roughly 1.8%. Positively selected for CCR7, the CD45RO-negative cells used as naive CD8 cells excluded terminally differentiated effector memory CD45RA+ cells. The sequencing input was naive CD8+ T cells from PBMCs. All receptors derive from a man aged 18 to 30 in good health. Some clones in this sample may be carry-over from other donors' samples.

The gene calls are TRBV2 and TRBJ2-1; perhaps TRBD2 as D (5 bases). The germline V and J ends were trimmed by 3 bases and 0 bases, with 12 bases remaining between them. This CDR3 comprises 16 residues. CDR1 is SNHLY, CDR2 FYNNEI, per germline. In nucleotides, the CDR3 is TGTGCCAGCAGTGAGCGACTACCCGACTCCTACAATGAGCAGTTCTTC. Amino acids: CASSERLPDSYNEQFF. The full variable domain, in which reference TRBV2 and TRBJ2-1 provide the parts outside the CDR3, is EPEVTQTPSHQVTQMGQEVILRCVPISNHLYFYWYRQILGQKVEFLVSFYNNEISEKSEIFDDQFSVERPDGSNFTLKIRSTKLEDSAMYFCASSERLPDSYNEQFFGPGTRLTVL.

The chain carries TRBV6-5 and TRBJ2-1; D not resolved. CDR1 MNHEY and CDR2 SVGAGI come from the germline V gene. The CDR3 is made up of 11 amino acids. Trimming removed 6 bases from V and 12 bases from J, with 12 bases in between. The CDR3 DNA reads TGTGCCAGCAGCGACCTTTCGTCGCAGTTCTTC. Translation gives CASSDLSSQFF.

This chain connects TRBV9 to TRBJ1-2, with D possibly matching TRBD1 (6 bases). Germline values: CDR1 SGDLS, CDR2 YYNGEE. This CDR3 region has 13 residues. V lost 4 bases, J lost 8 bases, and 15 bases lay in between. CDR3 nucleotides: TGTGCCAGCAGCCCTGGGGGCGCCTGGGGCTACACCTTC. Protein product: CASSPGGAWGYTF.

The chain is built from TRBV27 and TRBJ1-1, with 7 bases matching TRBD1. The germline V gene encodes CDR1 MNHEY and CDR2 SMNVEV (reference sequence). V was clipped by 1 base and J by 0 bases; unmatched bases: 2. There are 15 residues in the CDR3. In DNA, the CDR3 is TGTGCCAGCAGTTTATTCGGGACAGTGAACACTGAAGCTTTCTTT. Translated: CASSLFGTVNTEAFF.

CDR3 loop: CASSEGLAGVYEQYF. The CDR3 coding sequence is TGTGCCAGCAGTGAGGGACTAGCGGGAGTCTACGAGCAGTACTTC. The rearrangement uses TRBV27 and TRBJ2-7, with 14 bases matching TRBD2. The ends lost 5 bases at V and 3 bases at J; junction bases unmatched: 3. From germline, CDR1 is MNHEY and CDR2 SMNVEV (reference sequence). The CDR3 length is 15 residues.

The chain uses TRBV5-1 and TRBJ1-1; D is possibly TRBD1 (6 bases). Per germline, CDR1 SGHRS and CDR2 YFSETQ. The CDR3 is 15 residues long. The V gene lost 4 bases and the J gene lost 1 base, with 14 bases spanning the gap. The CDR3 protein is CASSLLDRSNTEAFF. CDR3 bases: TGCGCCAGCAGCCTACTCGACAGGTCGAACACTGAAGCTTTCTTT. Using reference TRBV5-1 and TRBJ1-1 for the parts outside the CDR3, the full variable domain is KAGVTQTPRYLIKTRGQQVTLSCSPISGHRSVSWYQQTPGQGLQFLFEYFSETQRNKGNFPGRFSGRQFSNSRSEMNVSTLELGDSALYLCASSLLDRSNTEAFFGQGTRLTVV.

The genes are TRBV19 and TRBJ2-1; 8 positions agree with TRBD1. The germline CDR1 and CDR2 sequences are LNHDA and SQIVND (reference sequence). This CDR3 region has 16 residues. The trim removed 4 bases at V and 1 base at J, leaving 6 bases unmatched. Written as DNA, the CDR3 is TGTGCCAGTAGTACCCGGACAGGGATTTCCTACAATGAGCAGTTCTTC. It yields the protein CASSTRTGISYNEQFF.

The CDR3, as DNA: TGCGCCAGCAGCTTGGGACGGGACAGGGCTGGTGAGGGAGGATACGAGCAGTACTTC. Amino acids: CASSLGRDRAGEGGYEQYF. The rearrangement uses TRBV5-1 and TRBJ2-7; 9 nucleotides line up with TRBD1. Germline V gene data show CDR1 as SGHRS and CDR2 as YFSETQ. The CDR3 totals 19 residues. V lost 0 bases and J lost 4; bases outside the gene matches: 17.

V usage is TRBV7-9 and J usage is TRBJ2-1; no reliable D call. V was pared by 4 bases and J by 2 bases, with 24 bases between. Germline CDR1 reads SEHNR; CDR2 reads FQNEAQ (reference sequence). The CDR3 runs to 19 residues. The CDR3 region is CASSSPKTPLLETYNEQFF. In nucleotides, the CDR3 is TGTGCCAGCAGCTCCCCAAAGACCCCACTACTCGAGACCTACAATGAGCAGTTCTTC. Using reference TRBV7-9 and TRBJ2-1 for the parts outside the CDR3, the full variable domain is DTGVSQNPRHKITKRGQNVTFRCDPISEHNRLYWYRQTLGQGPEFLTYFQNEAQLEKSRLLSDRFSAERPKGSFSTLEIQRTEQGDSAMYLCASSSPKTPLLETYNEQFFGPGTRLTVL.

V is TRBV13 and J is TRBJ2-6; weak D call: TRBD1 (6 bases). CDR1 is PRHDT, CDR2 FYEKMQ, per germline (reference sequence). CDR3 length: 15 residues. Trimming removed 5 bases at V and 4 bases at J, with 12 bases between. CDR3 DNA sequence: TGTGCCAGCAGCCCACAGGGAGCCGGGGCCAACGTCCTGACTTTC. It translates to CASSPQGAGANVLTF. The complete variable domain, with remaining parts taken from reference TRBV13 and TRBJ2-6, reads AAGVIQSPRHLIKEKRETATLKCYPIPRHDTVYWYQQGPGQDPQFLISFYEKMQSDKGSIPDRFSAQQFSDYHSELNMSSLELGDSALYFCASSPQGAGANVLTFGAGSRLTVL.

The rearrangement uses TRBV6-5 and TRBJ2-1, with a tentative D call TRBD1 (6 bases). This CDR3 is 15 amino acids long. The ends were cut back, 0 bases at V and 7 bases at J, with 13 bases in the middle. CDR1 and CDR2 from the germline V gene are MNHEY and SVGAGI. CDR3 nucleotides: TGTGCCAGCAGTTACTCCAACAGGGCAACTAATGAGCAGTTCTTC. As protein: CASSYSNRATNEQFF.

The chain is built from TRBV27 and TRBJ2-7; 8 bases map to TRBD1. The CDR3 contains 13 residues. V was pared by 8 bases and J by 7 bases, with 10 bases of the junction left unmatched. Per germline, CDR1 MNHEY and CDR2 SMNVEV (reference sequence). The CDR3 sequence: CASLPGGSGEQYF. Written as DNA, the CDR3 is TGTGCCAGCTTACCAGGGGGCTCCGGAGAGCAGTACTTC.

Comments on this clone: Different DNA sequences within this sample yield the same CDR3. The rearrangement links TRBV9 to TRBJ2-7; D is unclear. Germline values: CDR1 SGDLS, CDR2 YYNGEE. This CDR3 has 14 residues. The V end was cut by 2 bases, the J end by 5 bases, with 14 bases between. The CDR3 loop reads CASSVSGSIDEQYF. Written as DNA, the CDR3 is TGTGCCAGCAGCGTGTCAGGTAGTATAGACGAGCAGTACTTC.

The chain carries TRBV2 and TRBJ1-1; the D is unclear. Germline lookup yields CDR1 SNHLY and CDR2 FYNNEI. The CDR3 runs 13 residues. V was pared by 2 bases and J by 3 bases, with 7 bases between. CDR3 residues: CASSESDHTEAFF. CDR3 in DNA: TGTGCCAGCAGTGAATCCGATCACACTGAAGCTTTCTTT.

The chain couples TRBV9 to TRBJ1-3; the D is unclear. This CDR3 is 14 amino acids long. Deletions cut 4 bases from V and 2 bases from J, with 10 bases between. Germline CDR1 SGDLS, CDR2 YYNGEE. The chain's CDR3 is CASSPGRTGNTIYF. DNA for the CDR3: TGTGCCAGCAGCCCCGGACGGACTGGAAACACCATATATTTT.

The chain uses TRBV5-6 and TRBJ2-7; possible D gene TRBD2, 6 bases. In germline, CDR1 is SGHDT, CDR2 YYEEEE. With 4 bases removed from V and 6 bases from J, the gap between germline ends came to 23 bases. This CDR3 region has 16 residues. The CDR3, as DNA: TGTGCCAGCAGCCCGAGGGGCGGGACTGGTATGAGCGAGCAGTACTTC. Translating it yields CASSPRGGTGMSEQYF.

This chain connects TRBV2 to TRBJ2-3, with 14 bases matching TRBD2. Germline CDR1 is SNHLY and CDR2 is FYNNEI. The CDR3 consists of 16 residues. With V trimmed by 6 bases and J by 2 bases, 4 bases remained unmatched. The CDR3 protein is CASRRLAGGITDTQYF. The CDR3 DNA follows: TGTGCCAGCAGAAGACTAGCGGGAGGGATCACAGATACGCAGTATTTT.

This clone was seen a single time. The chain uses TRBV11-2 and TRBJ2-5; the match to TRBD2 covers 7 bases. This CDR3 has 17 residues. V lost 2 bases and J lost 5; bases outside the gene matches: 14. Germline lookup yields CDR1 SGHAT and CDR2 FQNNGV. The CDR3 region is CASSLFKMAGEGETQYF. The CDR3 nucleotides read TGTGCCAGCAGCTTATTCAAGATGGCGGGAGAGGGGGAGACCCAGTACTTC.

The rearrangement joins TRBV9 to TRBJ1-2; perhaps TRBD1 as D (6 bases). V lost 0 bases, J lost 8 bases, and 17 bases lay in between. The germline V gene has CDR1 SGDLS and CDR2 YYNGEE. The CDR3 runs 15 residues. The CDR3: CASSVGGGPTGGYTF. In DNA, the CDR3 is TGTGCCAGCAGCGTAGGTGGGGGCCCGACGGGGGGCTACACCTTC.

The V call is TRBV19, the J call TRBJ2-7, with unresolved D. CDR3 size: 13 residues. Germline V gene sequence: CDR1 LNHDA, CDR2 SQIVND (reference sequence). Trimming took off 5 bases at V and 2 bases at J, with 10 bases between the two ends. This CDR3 reads CASSHALPYEQYF. The CDR3 nucleotides read TGTGCCAGTAGTCACGCCCTACCCTACGAGCAGTACTTC. Using reference TRBV19 and TRBJ2-7 for the parts outside the CDR3, the full variable domain is DGGITQSPKYLFRKEGQNVTLSCEQNLNHDAMYWYRQDPGQGLRLIYYSQIVNDFQKGDIAEGYSVSREKKESFPLTVTSAQKNPTAFYLCASSHALPYEQYFGPGTRLTVT.

The chain couples TRBV6-1 to TRBJ1-1; D unclear. Per the germline V gene, CDR1 is MNHNS and CDR2 is SASEGT. This CDR3 contains 15 residues. Between the trimmed V and J ends, which lost 1 base and 13 bases, there was a span of 22 bases. CDR3 nucleotides: TGTGCCAGCAGTGAAGGTTTCGGTTTGAAGTATTTTGTTTTCTTT. Translating gives CASSEGFGLKYFVFF.

The rearrangement uses TRBV5-6 and TRBJ1-1, with 9 nucleotides matching TRBD1. The CDR3 is 17 residues long. Trimming cost V 0 bases and J 4 bases; bases outside gene matches: 10. CDR1 is SGHDT, CDR2 YYEEEE, per germline. CDR3 amino acids: CASSLDGQGWVGTEAFF. The CDR3, as DNA: TGTGCCAGCAGCTTGGATGGACAGGGGTGGGTAGGCACTGAAGCTTTCTTT. Drawing the rest from reference TRBV5-6 and TRBJ1-1, the complete variable domain is DAGVTQSPTHLIKTRGQQVTLRCSPKSGHDTVSWYQQALGQGPQFIFQYYEEEERQRGNFPDRFSGHQFPNYSSELNVNALLLGDSALYLCASSLDGQGWVGTEAFFGQGTRLTVV.

This clone appeared once. The rearrangement links TRBV5-1 to TRBJ1-2; the match to TRBD1 covers 9 bases. Germline lookup yields CDR1 SGHRS and CDR2 YFSETQ. The CDR3 sequence is 14 residues long. Germline trimming cut 6 bases from V and 2 bases from J; bases unmatched to any gene: 5. In DNA form, the CDR3 reads TGCGCCAGCAACTATGGGACAGGGAACTATGGCTACACCTTC. Encoded protein: CASNYGTGNYGYTF.

The CDR3 coding sequence is TGTGCCATCAAAACGGGACAGGGCTACGAGCAGTACTTC. Encoded protein: CAIKTGQGYEQYF. The chain links TRBV10-3 to TRBJ2-7, with 9 bases that match TRBD1. The CDR3 sequence is 13 residues long. The V gene's germline CDR1 is ENHRY and CDR2 SYGVKD. The V and J ends lost 7 bases and 3 bases, in that order; junction bases with no gene match: 4.

This clone was detected only a few times. The genes are TRBV28 and TRBJ1-1, with D possibly TRBD1 on 6 matching bases. Germline CDR1 MDHEN, CDR2 SYDVKM. V lost 2 bases and J 0 bases, leaving 10 bases between the germline ends. There are 15 residues in the CDR3. The CDR3 region has the DNA TGTGCCAGCAGTTTACAGGGGATGGTGAACACTGAAGCTTTCTTT. This encodes CASSLQGMVNTEAFF.

The chain combines TRBV7-7 with TRBJ2-5; the D is unclear. The CDR3 contains 14 residues. Looked up from germline, CDR1 is SSHAT and CDR2 is FNYEAQ (reference sequence). Trimming cost V 0 bases and J 2 bases, with 7 bases left between them. Here the CDR3 reads CASSLAGSQETQYF. The CDR3 DNA reads as TGTGCCAGCAGCTTAGCCGGCAGTCAAGAGACCCAGTACTTC.

This chain joins TRBV27 and TRBJ2-7; 10 nucleotides agree with TRBD2. The V and J ends lost 5 bases and 5 bases, in that order; junction bases with no gene match: 12. CDR3 length equals 16 residues. The germline gives CDR1 MNHEY, CDR2 SMNVEV (reference sequence). CDR3 sequence: CASSPIAGGVLHEQYF. The CDR3 nucleotides are TGTGCCAGCAGTCCGATAGCGGGAGGTGTCCTTCACGAGCAGTACTTC.